A single TCR beta chain is shown here with its context. One junction end does not reproduce the germline sequence, and a read error may be involved. Germline CDR1 and CDR2: MNHEY and SMNVEV (reference sequence). The CDR3 extends over 12 amino acids. The data originate from a study of T cell changes during pregnancy in multiple sclerosis. The assay was immunoSEQ multiplex PCR, and TCRdb's table has in-frame clones only and misses some. The sample yields 50,000 or so clones, approximately 92% seen once. This chain uses TRBV27 with TRBJ2-7; D is perhaps TRBD1 (5 bases). This TCR came from a female donor with multiple sclerosis, enrolled in a pregnancy study. This specimen was CD4+ T cells from peripheral blood mononuclear cells, taken before pregnancy. The CDR3 protein is CASSFSQGLLDF. CDR3 in DNA: TGTGCCAGCAGTTTTAGTCAGGGATTATTGGACTTC.